A selection of T cell receptor beta chains follows, all from one sample in a study of breast tumors, draining lymph nodes, adjacent tissues. TCRdb ran MiXCR on the multiplex PCR reads and lists one entry per CDR3 protein. The table shows about 35,000 distinct CDR3 sequences, with 35% to 45% occurring only once. The sequenced sample consisted of breast tumor tissue. These TCRs come from a female donor with breast cancer. Some clones in this sample may be carry-over from other donors' samples. Each CDR3 is given with its conserved first and last residue. Fields, in order: J gene, D gene, V gene, clone size, CDR3 protein, CDR3 DNA. D genes are given only for firm matches. Only part of the rows carry a size: once, few, many, or a class if the clone is expanded.

TRBJ2-1,.,TRBV20-1,.,CSAVGTHHYNEQFF,TGCAGTGCTGTCGGGACTCATCACTACAATGAGCAGTTCTTC
TRBJ2-1,TRBD1,TRBV11-2,many,CASSYTGTGRNEQFF,TGTGCCAGCAGCTACACCGGGACAGGTCGCAATGAGCAGTTCTTC
TRBJ1-4,.,TRBV10-3,.,CAISDGGFATNEKLFF,TGTGCCATCAGTGATGGGGGGTTCGCAACTAATGAAAAACTGTTTTTT
TRBJ2-7,TRBD1,TRBV5-5,many,CASSFRDRDPYEQYF,TGTGCCAGCAGCTTCCGGGACAGGGATCCCTACGAGCAGTACTTC
TRBJ2-2,TRBD1,TRBV30,.,CAWSVGGRATGELFF,TGTGCCTGGAGTGTAGGGGGCAGGGCAACCGGGGAGCTGTTTTTT
TRBJ2-3,TRBD2,TRBV7-9,many,CASSLGLAGLTDTQYF,TGTGCCAGCAGCTTAGGTCTAGCGGGGCTCACAGATACGCAGTATTTT
TRBJ1-2,.,TRBV9,many,CASSETPGGPRSGYTF,TGTGCCAGCAGCGAAACCCCCGGAGGGCCACGATCTGGCTACACCTTC
TRBJ2-2,.,TRBV25-1,many,CASSGTGELFF,TGTGCCAGCAGCGGAACCGGGGAGCTGTTTTTT
TRBJ1-5,TRBD1,TRBV10-3,many,CAISEGQGASNQPQHF,TGTGCCATCAGTGAAGGGCAGGGGGCCAGCAATCAGCCCCAGCATTTT
TRBJ1-2,.,TRBV3-1,.,CASSQDVRANYGYTF,TGTGCCAGCAGCCAAGATGTCAGGGCTAACTATGGCTACACCTTC
TRBJ1-5,.,TRBV27,.,CASSRAGPRQPQHF,TGTGCCAGCAGTAGGGCAGGGCCACGGCAGCCCCAGCATTTT
TRBJ1-2,.,TRBV11-2,many,CASSSGTGSGYTF,TGTGCCAGCAGCTCCGGGACGGGCAGCGGCTACACCTTC
TRBJ2-1,TRBD1,TRBV7-8,many,CASKDPITGVDNEQFF,TGTGCCAGCAAAGACCCCATAACAGGGGTCGATAATGAGCAGTTCTTC